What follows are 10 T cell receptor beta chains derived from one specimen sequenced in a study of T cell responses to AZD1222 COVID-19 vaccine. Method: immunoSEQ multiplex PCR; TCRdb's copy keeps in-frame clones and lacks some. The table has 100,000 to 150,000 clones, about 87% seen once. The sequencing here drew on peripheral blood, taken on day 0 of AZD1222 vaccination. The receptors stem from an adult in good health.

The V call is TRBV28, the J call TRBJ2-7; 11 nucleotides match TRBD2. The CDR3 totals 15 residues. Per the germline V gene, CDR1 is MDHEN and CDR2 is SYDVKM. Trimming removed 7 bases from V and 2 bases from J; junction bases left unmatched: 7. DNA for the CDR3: TGTGCCAGCAATGTACTAGCGGGAGAGGCCTACGAGCAGTACTTC. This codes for CASNVLAGEAYEQYF.

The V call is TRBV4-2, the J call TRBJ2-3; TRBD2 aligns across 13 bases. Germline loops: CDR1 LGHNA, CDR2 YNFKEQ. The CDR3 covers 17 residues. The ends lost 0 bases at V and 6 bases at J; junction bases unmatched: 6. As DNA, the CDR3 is TGTGCCAGCAGCCAAGACATGGGACTAGCGGGATCGGATACGCAGTATTTT. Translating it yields CASSQDMGLAGSDTQYF.

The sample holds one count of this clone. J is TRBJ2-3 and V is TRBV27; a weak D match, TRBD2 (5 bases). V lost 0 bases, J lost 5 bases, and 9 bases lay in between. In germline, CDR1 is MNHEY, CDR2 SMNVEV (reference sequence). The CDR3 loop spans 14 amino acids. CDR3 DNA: TGTGCCAGCAGTTTATCGACGGGAAGAGATACGCAGTATTTT. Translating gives CASSLSTGRDTQYF.

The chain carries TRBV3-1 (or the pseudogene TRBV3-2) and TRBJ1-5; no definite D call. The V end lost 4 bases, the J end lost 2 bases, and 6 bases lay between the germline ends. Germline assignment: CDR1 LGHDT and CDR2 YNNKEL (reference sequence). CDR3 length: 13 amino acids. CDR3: CASSPVGNQPQHF. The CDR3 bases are TGTGCCAGCAGCCCGGTCGGCAATCAGCCCCAGCATTTT.

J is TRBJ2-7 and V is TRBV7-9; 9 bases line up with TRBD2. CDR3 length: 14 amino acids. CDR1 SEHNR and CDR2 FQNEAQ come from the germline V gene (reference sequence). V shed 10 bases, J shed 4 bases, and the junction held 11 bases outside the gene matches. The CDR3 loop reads CATSPRGGIYEQYF. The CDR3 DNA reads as TGTGCCACCTCTCCGCGGGGGGGCATTTACGAGCAGTACTTC. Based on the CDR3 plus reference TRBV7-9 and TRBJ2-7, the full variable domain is DTGVSQNPRHKITKRGQNVTFRCDPISEHNRLYWYRQTLGQGPEFLTYFQNEAQLEKSRLLSDRFSAERPKGSFSTLEIQRTEQGDSAMYLCATSPRGGIYEQYFGPGTRLTVT.

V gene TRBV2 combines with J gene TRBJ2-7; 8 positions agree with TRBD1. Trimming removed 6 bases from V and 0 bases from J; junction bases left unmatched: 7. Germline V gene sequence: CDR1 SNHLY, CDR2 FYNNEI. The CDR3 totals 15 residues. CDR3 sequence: CASRPDRANSYEQYF. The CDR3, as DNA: TGTGCCAGCAGGCCGGACAGGGCGAACTCCTACGAGCAGTACTTC.

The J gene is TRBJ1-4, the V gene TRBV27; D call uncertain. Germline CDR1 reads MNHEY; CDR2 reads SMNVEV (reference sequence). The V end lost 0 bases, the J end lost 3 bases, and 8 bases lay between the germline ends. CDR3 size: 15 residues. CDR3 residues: CASSLSWMSNEKLFF. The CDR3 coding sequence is TGTGCCAGCAGTTTATCTTGGATGTCTAATGAAAAACTGTTTTTT.

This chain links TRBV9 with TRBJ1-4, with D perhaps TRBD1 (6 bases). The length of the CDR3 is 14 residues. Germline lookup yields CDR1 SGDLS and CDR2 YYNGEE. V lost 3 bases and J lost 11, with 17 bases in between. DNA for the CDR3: TGTGCCAGCAGCGCGGAAATACAGAGGGGGAAACTGTTTTTT. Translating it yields CASSAEIQRGKLFF.

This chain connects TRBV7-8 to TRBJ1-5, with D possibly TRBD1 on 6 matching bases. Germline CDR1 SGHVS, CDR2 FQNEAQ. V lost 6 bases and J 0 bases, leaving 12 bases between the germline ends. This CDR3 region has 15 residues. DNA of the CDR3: TGTGCCAGCAGAGTGGGGACAAATAGCAATCAGCCCCAGCATTTT. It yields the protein CASRVGTNSNQPQHF.

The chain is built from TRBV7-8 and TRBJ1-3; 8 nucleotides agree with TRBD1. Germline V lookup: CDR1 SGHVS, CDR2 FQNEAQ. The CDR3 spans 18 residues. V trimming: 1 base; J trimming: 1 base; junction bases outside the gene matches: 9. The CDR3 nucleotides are TGTGCCAGCAGCTTAGTTCGGCCCACAGGGGGTTCTGGAAACACCATATATTTT. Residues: CASSLVRPTGGSGNTIYF. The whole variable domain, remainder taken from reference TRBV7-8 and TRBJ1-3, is GAGVSQSPRYKVAKRGQDVALRCDPISGHVSLFWYQQALGQGPEFLTYFQNEAQLDKSGLPSDRFFAERPEGSVSTLKIQRTQQEDSAVYLCASSLVRPTGGSGNTIYFGEGSWLTVV.